This T cell receptor (beta chain) comes out of a study of shared clonotypes between healthy human individuals. Generated by immunoSEQ multiplex PCR, the TCRdb table keeps only in-frame clones and is missing some. The table lists fewer than 3 million clones, approximately 90% of them singletons, with 0.37% in the top ten. This CDR3 is 12 amino acids long. Germline V gene sequence: CDR1 MNHEY, CDR2 SVGAGI. Trimming shortened V by 4 bases and J by 4 bases, and 7 bases separated the two germline ends. This clone showed up just once. This TCR was sampled from a man in his late teens or twenties in good health. Some clones in this sample may be carry-over from other donors' samples. Material: naive CD4+ T cells from PBMCs. Subset specified: CD45RA+ positively selected. The V and J genes are TRBV6-5 and TRBJ1-2; the D gene is possibly TRBD1 (5 bases). The CDR3 DNA reads TGTGCCAGCAGTTCAGGGCCCTATGGCTACACCTTC. Its translation: CASSSGPYGYTF.